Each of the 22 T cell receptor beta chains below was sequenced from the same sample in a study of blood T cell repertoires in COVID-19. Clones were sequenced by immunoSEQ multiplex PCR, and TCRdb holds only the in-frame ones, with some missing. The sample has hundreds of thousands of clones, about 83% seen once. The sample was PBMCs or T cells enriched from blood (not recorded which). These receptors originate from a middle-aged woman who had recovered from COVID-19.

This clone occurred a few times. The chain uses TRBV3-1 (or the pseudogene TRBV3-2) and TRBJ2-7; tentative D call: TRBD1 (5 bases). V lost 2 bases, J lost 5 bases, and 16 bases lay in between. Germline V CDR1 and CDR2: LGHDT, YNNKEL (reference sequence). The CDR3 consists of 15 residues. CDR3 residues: CASSQKVHRRHEQYV. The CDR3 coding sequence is TGTGCCAGCAGCCAAAAGGTCCACAGGCGTCACGAGCAGTACGTC.

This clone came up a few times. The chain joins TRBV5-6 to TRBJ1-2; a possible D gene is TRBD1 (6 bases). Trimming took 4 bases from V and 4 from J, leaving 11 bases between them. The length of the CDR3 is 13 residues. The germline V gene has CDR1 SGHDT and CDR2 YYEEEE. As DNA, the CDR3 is TGTGCCAGCAGCCAACAGGGTCTCTATGGCTACACCTTC. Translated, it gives CASSQQGLYGYTF.

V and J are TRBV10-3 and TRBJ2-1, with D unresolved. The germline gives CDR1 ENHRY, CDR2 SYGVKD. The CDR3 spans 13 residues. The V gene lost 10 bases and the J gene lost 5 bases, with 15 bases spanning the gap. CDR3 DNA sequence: TGTGCCAGCGCCGAAGCCGAGGACAATGAGCAGTTCTTC. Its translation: CASAEAEDNEQFF.

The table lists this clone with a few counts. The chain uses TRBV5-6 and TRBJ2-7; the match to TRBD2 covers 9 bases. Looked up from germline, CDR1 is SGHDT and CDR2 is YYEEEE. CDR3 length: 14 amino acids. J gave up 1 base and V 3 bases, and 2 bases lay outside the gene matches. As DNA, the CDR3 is TGTGCCAGCAGCTATAGCGGGGGATCCTACGAGCAGTACTTC. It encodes CASSYSGGSYEQYF.

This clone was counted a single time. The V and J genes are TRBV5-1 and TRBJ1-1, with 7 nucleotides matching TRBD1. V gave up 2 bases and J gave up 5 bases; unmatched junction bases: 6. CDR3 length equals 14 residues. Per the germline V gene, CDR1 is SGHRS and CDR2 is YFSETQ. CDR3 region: CASSLDRVRTEAFF. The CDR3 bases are TGCGCCAGCAGCTTAGACAGGGTTCGAACTGAAGCTTTCTTT.

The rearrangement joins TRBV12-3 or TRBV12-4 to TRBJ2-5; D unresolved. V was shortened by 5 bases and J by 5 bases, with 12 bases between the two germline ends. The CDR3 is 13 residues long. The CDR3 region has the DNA TGTGCCAGCAGTCTCCCTCTAAGTGAGACCCAGTACTTC. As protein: CASSLPLSETQYF.

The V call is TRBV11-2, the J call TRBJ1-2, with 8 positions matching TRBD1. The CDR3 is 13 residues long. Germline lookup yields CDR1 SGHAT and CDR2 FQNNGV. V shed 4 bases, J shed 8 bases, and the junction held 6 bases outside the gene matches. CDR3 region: CASSSTGVSGYTF. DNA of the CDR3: TGTGCCAGCAGCTCGACAGGGGTTTCCGGCTACACCTTC.

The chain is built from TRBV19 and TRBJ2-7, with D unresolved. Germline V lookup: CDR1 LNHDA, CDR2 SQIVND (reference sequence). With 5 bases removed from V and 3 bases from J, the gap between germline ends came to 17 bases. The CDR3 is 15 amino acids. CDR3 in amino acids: CASSPWYESSYEQYF. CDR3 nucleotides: TGTGCCAGTAGTCCTTGGTACGAATCGAGCTACGAGCAGTACTTC.

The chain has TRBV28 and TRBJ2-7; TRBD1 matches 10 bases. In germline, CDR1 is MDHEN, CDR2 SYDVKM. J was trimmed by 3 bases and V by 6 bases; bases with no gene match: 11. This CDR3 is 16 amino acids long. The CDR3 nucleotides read TGTGCCAGCAGGCACCTCGACAGGGGGCACGGCTACGAGCAGTACTTC. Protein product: CASRHLDRGHGYEQYF.

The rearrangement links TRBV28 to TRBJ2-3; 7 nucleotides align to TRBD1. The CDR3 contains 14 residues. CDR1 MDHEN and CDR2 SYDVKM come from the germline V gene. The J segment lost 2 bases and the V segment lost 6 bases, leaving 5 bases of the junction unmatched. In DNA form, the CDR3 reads TGTGCCAGCAGCCCCCAGGGGGACACAGATACGCAGTATTTT. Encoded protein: CASSPQGDTDTQYF. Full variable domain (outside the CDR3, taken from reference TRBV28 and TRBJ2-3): DVKVTQSSRYLVKRTGEKVFLECVQDMDHENMFWYRQDPGLGLRLIYFSYDVKMKEKGDIPEGYSVSREKKERFSLILESASTNQTSMYLCASSPQGDTDTQYFGPGTRLTVL.

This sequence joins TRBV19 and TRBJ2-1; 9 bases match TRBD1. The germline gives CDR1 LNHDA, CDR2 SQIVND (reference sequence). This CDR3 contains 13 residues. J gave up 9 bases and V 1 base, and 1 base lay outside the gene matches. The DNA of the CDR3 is TGTGCCAGTAGTATAGGACAGGGGGTTGAGCAGTTCTTC. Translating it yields CASSIGQGVEQFF. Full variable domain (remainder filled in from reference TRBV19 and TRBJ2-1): DGGITQSPKYLFRKEGQNVTLSCEQNLNHDAMYWYRQDPGQGLRLIYYSQIVNDFQKGDIAEGYSVSREKKESFPLTVTSAQKNPTAFYLCASSIGQGVEQFFGPGTRLTVL.

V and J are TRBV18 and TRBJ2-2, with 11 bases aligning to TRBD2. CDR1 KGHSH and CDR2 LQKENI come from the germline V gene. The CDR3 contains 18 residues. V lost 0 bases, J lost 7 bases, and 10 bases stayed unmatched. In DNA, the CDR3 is TGTGCCAGCTCACCACCGAGAATAGCGGGAGGGCCTGGCGGGGAGCTGTTTTTT. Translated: CASSPPRIAGGPGGELFF.

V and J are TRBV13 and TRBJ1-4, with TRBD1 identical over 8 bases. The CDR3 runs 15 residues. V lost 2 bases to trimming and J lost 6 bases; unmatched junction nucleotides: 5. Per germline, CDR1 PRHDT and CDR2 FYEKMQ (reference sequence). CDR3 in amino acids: CASSLKGTGYEKLFF. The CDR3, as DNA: TGTGCCAGCAGCTTAAAGGGGACAGGATATGAAAAACTGTTTTTT.

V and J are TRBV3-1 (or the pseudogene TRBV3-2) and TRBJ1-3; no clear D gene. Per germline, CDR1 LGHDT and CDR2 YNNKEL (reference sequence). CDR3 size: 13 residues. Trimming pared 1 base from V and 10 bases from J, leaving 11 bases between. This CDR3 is CASSQALDGTIYF. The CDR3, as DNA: TGTGCCAGCAGCCAAGCCTTAGACGGGACCATATATTTT.

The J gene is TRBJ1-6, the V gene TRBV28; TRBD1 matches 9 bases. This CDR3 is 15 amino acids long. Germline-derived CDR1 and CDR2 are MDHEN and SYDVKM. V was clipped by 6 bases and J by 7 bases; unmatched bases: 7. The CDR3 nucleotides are TGTGCCAGCAGCTCCGGGACAGGGAAGAATTCACCCCTCCACTTT. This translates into CASSSGTGKNSPLHF.

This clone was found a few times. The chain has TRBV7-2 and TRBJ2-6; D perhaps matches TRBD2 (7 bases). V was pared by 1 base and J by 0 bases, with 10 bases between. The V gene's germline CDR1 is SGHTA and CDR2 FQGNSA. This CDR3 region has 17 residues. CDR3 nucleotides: TGTGCCAGCAGCTTAGGGGGGGGGCCCTCTGGGGCCAACGTCCTGACTTTC. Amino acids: CASSLGGGPSGANVLTF.

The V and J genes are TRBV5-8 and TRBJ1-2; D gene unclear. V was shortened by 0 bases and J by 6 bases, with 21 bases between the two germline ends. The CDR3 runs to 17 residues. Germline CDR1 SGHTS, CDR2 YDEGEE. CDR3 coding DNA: TGTGCCAGCAGCTTGGCTGTATTCGCACAGAATAATCATGGCTACACCTTC. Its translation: CASSLAVFAQNNHGYTF.

CDR3 nucleotide sequence: TGTGCCAGTAGCGCTACACCAAGACTCGCGGGGGCTGGGGGCTATGGCTACACCTTC. Translation gives CASSATPRLAGAGGYGYTF. This rearrangement joins TRBV19 to TRBJ1-2; tentatively, D is TRBD1 (6 bases). CDR3 length: 19 amino acids. Germline-derived CDR1 and CDR2 are LNHDA and SQIVND (reference sequence). Trimming shortened V by 6 bases and J by 4 bases, and 30 bases separated the two germline ends.

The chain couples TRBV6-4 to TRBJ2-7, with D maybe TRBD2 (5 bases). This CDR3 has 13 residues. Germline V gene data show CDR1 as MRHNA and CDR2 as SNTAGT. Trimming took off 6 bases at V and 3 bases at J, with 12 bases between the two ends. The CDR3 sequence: CASSPGMGYEQYF. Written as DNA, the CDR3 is TGTGCCAGCAGCCCCGGGATGGGCTACGAGCAGTACTTC.

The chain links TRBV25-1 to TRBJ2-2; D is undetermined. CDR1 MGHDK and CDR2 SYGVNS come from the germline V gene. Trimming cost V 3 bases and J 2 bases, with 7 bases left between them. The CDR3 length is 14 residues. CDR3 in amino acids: CASSDLINTGELFF. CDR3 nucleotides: TGTGCCAGCAGTGATCTTATAAACACCGGGGAGCTGTTTTTT.

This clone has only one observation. The CDR3 region has the DNA TGTGCCAGCAGCTTCGGAGGGTTTTATAATTCACCCCTCCACTTT. It is translated as CASSFGGFYNSPLHF. The chain links TRBV13 to TRBJ1-6, with D uncertain. V shed 3 bases and J shed 4 bases, with 10 bases lying between them. The CDR3 consists of 15 residues. Germline V CDR1 and CDR2: PRHDT, FYEKMQ (reference sequence).

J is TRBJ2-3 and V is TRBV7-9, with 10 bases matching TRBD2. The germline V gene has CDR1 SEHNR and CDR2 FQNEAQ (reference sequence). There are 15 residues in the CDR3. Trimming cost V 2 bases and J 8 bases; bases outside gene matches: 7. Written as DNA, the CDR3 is TGTGCCAGCAGCTTAAAGCGGGAGGGTGCGGTTACGCAGTATTTT. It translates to CASSLKREGAVTQYF.